This T cell receptor beta chain was sequenced for a study of tumor and adjacent non-tumor tissue in lung cancer. With respect to this clonotype: Its antigen is currently unknown.

RNA was extracted from bulk tissue without any cell sorting. Donors were chemotherapy-naive, newly diagnosed lung cancer surgical patients in China, August–late 2014. Trimming pared 5 bases from V and 1 base from J, leaving 23 bases between. The germline V gene encodes CDR1 DFQATT and CDR2 SNEGSKA (reference sequence). This CDR3 is 17 amino acids long. Study-level results: Normal lung showed higher cumulative top 100 clone frequency than tumor.

A modified ARM-PCR protocol with three rounds of nested PCR amplified TCRbeta. A single record per CDR3 protein comes from TCRdb applying MiXCR to the multiplex PCR reads. The sample shows around 200,000 distinct CDR3 sequences, about two thirds of them seen only once. The TCR comes from a man aged 55-75 years with non-small cell lung cancer. The V and J genes are TRBV20-1 and TRBJ1-1; D might be TRBD1 (5 bases). The source material was lung tumor tissue. This CDR3 is CSAGGILGSGGNTEAFF. The CDR3 region has the DNA TGCAGTGCTGGGGGGATTCTCGGCAGTGGGGGGAACACTGAAGCTTTCTTT.